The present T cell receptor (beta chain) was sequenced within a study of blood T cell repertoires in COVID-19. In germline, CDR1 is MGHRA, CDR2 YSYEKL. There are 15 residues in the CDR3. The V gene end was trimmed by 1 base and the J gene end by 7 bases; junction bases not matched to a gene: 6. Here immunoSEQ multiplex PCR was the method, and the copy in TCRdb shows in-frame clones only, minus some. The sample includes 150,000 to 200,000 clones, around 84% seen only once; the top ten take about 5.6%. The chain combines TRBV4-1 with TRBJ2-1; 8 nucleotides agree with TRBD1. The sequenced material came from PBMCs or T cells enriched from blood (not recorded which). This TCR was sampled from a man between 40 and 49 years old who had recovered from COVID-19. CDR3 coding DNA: TGCGCCAGCAGCCAAGCCCCAGGGACAGGAAATGAGCAGTTCTTC. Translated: CASSQAPGTGNEQFF.